One sample yielded the 30 T cell receptor beta chains listed below, sequenced in a study of OX40 agonist ivuxolimab in advanced cancers. Profiled with immunoSEQ multiplex PCR; TCRdb holds only in-frame clones, not every one. This table has about 79,000 clones, approximately 80% appearing once. The sequences come from CD4+ or CD8+ T cells sorted from blood, collected in a trial of the OX40 agonist ivuxolimab. Source of these receptors: an adult with an advanced solid tumor such as melanoma, head and neck, liver or kidney cancer.

The chain couples TRBV7-8 to TRBJ1-2, with unresolved D. Germline V gives CDR1 SGHVS, CDR2 FQNEAQ. Trimming cost V 1 base and J 1 base, with 4 bases left between them. The CDR3 has 13 amino acids. For the CDR3, the DNA is TGTGCCAGCAGCTTAGGGGTTAACTATGGCTACACCTTC. It yields the protein CASSLGVNYGYTF.

The chain recombines TRBV20-1 with TRBJ1-1; D call uncertain. The length of the CDR3 is 11 residues. V lost 8 bases, J lost 0 bases, and 7 bases lay in between. Germline assignment: CDR1 DFQATT and CDR2 SNEGSKA (reference sequence). This CDR3 is CSPRMNTEAFF. CDR3 in DNA: TGCAGTCCTCGAATGAACACTGAAGCTTTCTTT.

This clone occurred once. The rearrangement joins TRBV29-1 to TRBJ2-3, with 8 bases lining up with TRBD1. Germline V gene data show CDR1 as SQVTM and CDR2 as ANQGSEA. This CDR3 is built from 17 residues. The CDR3 here is CTPGTGILITSTDTQYF. In DNA, the CDR3 is TGCACCCCCGGGACAGGAATCTTGATCACTAGCACAGATACGCAGTATTTT.

The CDR3 coding sequence is TGTGCCAGCAGTGAAGCCCCCCGGGGGGGCAATCAGCCCCAGCATTTT. Translated: CASSEAPRGGNQPQHF. V and J are TRBV6-1 and TRBJ1-5, with a weak D call TRBD1 (5 bases). In germline, CDR1 is MNHNS, CDR2 SASEGT. The V end was cut by 0 bases, the J end by 2 bases, with 11 bases between. This CDR3 has 16 residues.

The chain joins TRBV27 to TRBJ1-5; tentative D call: TRBD1 (5 bases). Germline-derived CDR1 and CDR2 are MNHEY and SMNVEV (reference sequence). This CDR3 has 18 residues. The V end lost 6 bases, the J end lost 1 base, and 22 bases lay between the germline ends. The CDR3 here is CASRPLHGTALSNQPQHF. The CDR3 DNA reads as TGTGCCAGCAGGCCCCTCCACGGGACGGCCCTGAGCAATCAGCCCCAGCATTTT.

The chain couples TRBV6-6 to TRBJ1-1, with 7 bases fitting TRBD1. In germline, CDR1 is MNHNY, CDR2 SVGAGI (reference sequence). This CDR3 is built from 14 residues. The ends lost 6 bases at V and 1 base at J; junction bases unmatched: 5. This CDR3 is CASRSGQANTEAFF. CDR3 DNA: TGTGCCAGCAGATCCGGACAGGCGAACACTGAAGCTTTCTTT.

This clone appeared a few times. The genes are TRBV12-5 and TRBJ1-1; no clear D. The CDR3 totals 13 residues. Germline lookup yields CDR1 LGHNT and CDR2 FRNRAP. V was cut by 9 bases and J by 1 base, with 12 bases left in between. This CDR3 reads CASLGWKNTEAFF. The CDR3 DNA follows: TGTGCTAGCCTGGGGTGGAAGAACACTGAAGCTTTCTTT.

The J gene is TRBJ2-2, the V gene TRBV6-5; D unresolved. The CDR3 spans 11 residues. V dropped 6 bases and J dropped 1 base, with 0 bases sitting between them. From germline, CDR1 is MNHEY and CDR2 SVGAGI. For the CDR3, the DNA is TGTGCCAGCAGGAACACCGGGGAGCTGTTTTTT. Protein: CASRNTGELFF.

The chain recombines TRBV5-1 with TRBJ2-3, with 12 bases aligning to TRBD2. This CDR3 is 18 amino acids long. Per the germline V gene, CDR1 is SGHRS and CDR2 is YFSETQ. The V gene end was trimmed by 0 bases and the J gene end by 0 bases; junction bases not matched to a gene: 5. CDR3 region: CASSLGRLAGVSTDTQYF. Written as DNA, the CDR3 is TGCGCCAGCAGCTTGGGTCGACTAGCGGGGGTGAGCACAGATACGCAGTATTTT.

The chain couples TRBV29-1 to TRBJ1-1; TRBD1 is a possible D gene (5 bases). The CDR3 runs 12 residues. Germline CDR1 is SQVTM and CDR2 is ANQGSEA. V was clipped by 7 bases and J by 1 base, with 10 bases between them. The CDR3 DNA sequence: TGCAGCGGGGGGGGATGGAACACTGAAGCTTTCTTT. Amino acid sequence: CSGGGWNTEAFF.

The V gene is TRBV18, the J gene TRBJ2-2; possibly TRBD1 or TRBD2 for D (5 bases each). Deletions cut 3 bases from V and 7 bases from J, with 15 bases between. The CDR3 has 15 residues. Germline V gene lookup returns CDR1 KGHSH and CDR2 LQKENI. CDR3 protein: CASSPRDRIGGELFF. The CDR3 DNA reads TGTGCCAGCTCACCCCGGGACCGGATCGGCGGGGAGCTGTTTTTT.

The genes are TRBV19 and TRBJ2-7; 10 bases are a match to TRBD2. Trimming took 9 bases from V and 6 from J; bases not matched to a gene: 23. Looked up from germline, CDR1 is LNHDA and CDR2 is SQIVND (reference sequence). This CDR3 has 18 amino acids. The CDR3 sequence: CARRRSGSGRPGLCEQYF. The CDR3 nucleotides are TGTGCCAGGAGAAGAAGCGGTAGCGGGAGGCCGGGCCTCTGCGAGCAGTACTTC.

This clone was found a few times. This chain joins TRBV5-1 and TRBJ1-1; tentatively, D is TRBD1 (5 bases). V lost 6 bases and J lost 1, with 13 bases in between. The CDR3 has 14 amino acids. Per the germline V gene, CDR1 is SGHRS and CDR2 is YFSETQ. CDR3 nucleotides: TGCGCCAGCACCGGACCGGGGACGAACACTGAAGCTTTCTTT. As protein: CASTGPGTNTEAFF.

The V and J genes are TRBV30 and TRBJ2-3; 9 bases agree with TRBD2. V was pared by 2 bases and J by 4 bases, with 4 bases of the junction left unmatched. The CDR3 is 14 amino acids. Germline V gene sequence: CDR1 GTSNPN, CDR2 SVGIG (reference sequence). CDR3 DNA: TGTGCCTGGAGTTATGCGGGGGGGCCAGATACGCAGTATTTT. It encodes CAWSYAGGPDTQYF.

The chain employs TRBV25-1 and TRBJ2-1; TRBD2 might be the D (6 bases). The CDR3 runs 16 residues. Trimming took 3 bases from V and 0 from J, leaving 12 bases between them. CDR1 and CDR2 from the germline V gene are MGHDK and SYGVNS. CDR3 DNA sequence: TGTGCCAGCAGTGAGGCGCGGGGCCCCTCCTACAATGAGCAGTTCTTC. It codes for CASSEARGPSYNEQFF.

This clone has a single count. J is TRBJ2-4 and V is TRBV7-9, with 7 bases lining up with TRBD1. The CDR3 sequence is 16 residues long. J gave up 0 bases and V 1 base, and 3 bases lay outside the gene matches. Germline V lookup: CDR1 SEHNR, CDR2 FQNEAQ (reference sequence). CDR3 protein: CASSLGTGLAKNIQYF. The CDR3 coding sequence is TGTGCCAGCAGCTTAGGGACAGGACTAGCCAAAAACATTCAGTACTTC.

The V call is TRBV29-1, the J call TRBJ2-3, with TRBD2 identical over 11 bases. The germline V gene encodes CDR1 SQVTM and CDR2 ANQGSEA. The CDR3 consists of 15 residues. V gave up 4 bases and J gave up 6 bases; unmatched junction bases: 9. The CDR3 DNA follows: TGCAGCGTTGGTTGGCTAGCGGGAGGATCCGATACGCAGTATTTT. It encodes CSVGWLAGGSDTQYF.

This sequence joins TRBV12-5 and TRBJ2-3, with 16 positions matching TRBD2. The ends lost 3 bases at V and 2 bases at J; junction bases unmatched: 14. Germline V gives CDR1 LGHNT, CDR2 FRNRAP. This CDR3 has 21 amino acids. CDR3 sequence (DNA): TGTGCTAGTGGTTTCTCCGGATTGCCGGGACTAGCGGGGGGGCCCACAGATACGCAGTATTTT. As protein: CASGFSGLPGLAGGPTDTQYF.

This chain connects TRBV28 to TRBJ2-5; D tentatively fits TRBD1 or TRBD2 (5 bases each). The J call may be mistaken, given a closer DNA end match to TRBJ2-7. The CDR3 contains 15 residues. In germline, CDR1 is MDHEN, CDR2 SYDVKM. The CDR3 loop reads CASGKPRDGTYEQYF. The CDR3 nucleotides are TGTGCCAGCGGTAAACCTCGGGACGGGACCTACGAGCAGTACTTC.

The rearrangement joins TRBV7-3 to TRBJ1-5; a possible D gene is TRBD1 (6 bases). Trimming left V 2 bases short and J 8 bases short, with 16 bases between. CDR1 is SGHTA and CDR2 is FQGTGA in the germline V gene. This CDR3 is 15 amino acids long. CDR3 nucleotides: TGTGCCAGCAGCTTATTGAGTTGGGGGCAGGAGCCCCAGCATTTT. Its protein product is CASSLLSWGQEPQHF.

This clone appeared a single time. The rearrangement links TRBV5-1 to TRBJ2-1; D is possibly TRBD1 (5 bases). The CDR3 spans 15 residues. Germline lookup yields CDR1 SGHRS and CDR2 YFSETQ. Trimming took off 0 bases at V and 7 bases at J, with 14 bases between the two ends. The CDR3 protein is CASSLGQGAGNEQFF. CDR3 DNA: TGCGCCAGCAGCTTGGGCCAGGGCGCTGGTAATGAGCAGTTCTTC.

The genes are TRBV9 and TRBJ1-2, with D possibly matching TRBD1 (5 bases). CDR1 is SGDLS and CDR2 is YYNGEE in the germline V gene. This CDR3 is built from 15 residues. Trimming left V 0 bases short and J 8 bases short, with 17 bases between. CDR3: CASSVGEGREFGYTF. The CDR3 DNA is TGTGCCAGCAGCGTAGGGGAGGGCAGGGAGTTCGGCTACACCTTC.

This chain uses TRBV7-2 with TRBJ2-1, with 11 nucleotides matching TRBD2. V was pared by 4 bases and J by 3 bases, with 5 bases of the junction left unmatched. The CDR3 runs to 16 residues. Germline values: CDR1 SGHTA, CDR2 FQGNSA. The CDR3 reads CASSYRSGGGYNEQFF. CDR3 DNA sequence: TGTGCCAGCAGCTACCGTAGCGGGGGGGGCTACAATGAGCAGTTCTTC. The full variable domain, rest sourced from reference TRBV7-2 and TRBJ2-1, is GAGVSQSPSNKVTEKGKDVELRCDPISGHTALYWYRQSLGQGLEFLIYFQGNSAPDKSGLPSDRFSAERTGGSVSTLTIQRTQQEDSAVYLCASSYRSGGGYNEQFFGPGTRLTVL.

This clone showed up just once. The rearrangement uses TRBV18 and TRBJ2-7; D unresolved. Per germline, CDR1 KGHSH and CDR2 LQKENI. V was pared by 6 bases and J by 2 bases, with 20 bases between. The CDR3 length is 16 residues. CDR3 in DNA: TGTGCCAGCTCCAGCTTTAGCATCTCACCTACCTACGAGCAGTACTTC. Translated, it gives CASSSFSISPTYEQYF.

This clone came up a few times. This chain links TRBV28 with TRBJ1-5, with 8 bases identical to TRBD1. Germline values: CDR1 MDHEN, CDR2 SYDVKM. This CDR3 has 15 amino acids. V lost 4 bases and J lost 7; bases outside the gene matches: 9. CDR3 loop: CASSYMTGAGQPQHF. CDR3 in DNA: TGTGCCAGCAGTTATATGACAGGGGCAGGCCAGCCCCAGCATTTT.

The chain uses TRBV2 and TRBJ2-2; the match to TRBD1 covers 8 bases. Looked up from germline, CDR1 is SNHLY and CDR2 is FYNNEI. CDR3 length: 15 residues. The V segment lost 6 bases and the J segment 0 bases; nucleotides outside the gene matches: 3. As DNA, the CDR3 is TGTGCCAGCAGCCAGGGGGCAACGAACACCGGGGAGCTGTTTTTT. This codes for CASSQGATNTGELFF.

This clone is a singleton in its sample. The chain joins TRBV7-2 to TRBJ2-2, with TRBD1 as a possible D gene (5 bases). V was shortened by 1 base and J by 8 bases, with 11 bases between the two germline ends. The V gene's germline CDR1 is SGHTA and CDR2 FQGNSA. The CDR3 spans 14 residues. Written as DNA, the CDR3 is TGTGCCAGCAGCTTAGGCCAGGGCCGAGGGGAGCTGTTTTTT. Translation: CASSLGQGRGELFF.

The gene calls are TRBV27 and TRBJ1-4; 7 bases are a match to TRBD1. Looked up from germline, CDR1 is MNHEY and CDR2 is SMNVEV (reference sequence). The V and J ends lost 3 bases and 4 bases, in that order; junction bases with no gene match: 8. This CDR3 contains 16 residues. The CDR3 here is CASSFRPGQLNEKLFF. CDR3 DNA sequence: TGTGCCAGCAGTTTTCGACCGGGACAGCTTAATGAAAAACTGTTTTTT.

The chain links TRBV19 to TRBJ2-5, with 8 bases lining up with TRBD1. This CDR3 region has 14 residues. V lost 5 bases, J lost 5 bases, and 7 bases stayed unmatched. In germline, CDR1 is LNHDA, CDR2 SQIVND (reference sequence). The CDR3, as DNA: TGTGCCAGTAGTGCCCGGACAGGGTCGGAGACCCAGTACTTC. Encoded protein: CASSARTGSETQYF. Supplemented by reference TRBV19 and TRBJ2-5, the full variable domain reads DGGITQSPKYLFRKEGQNVTLSCEQNLNHDAMYWYRQDPGQGLRLIYYSQIVNDFQKGDIAEGYSVSREKKESFPLTVTSAQKNPTAFYLCASSARTGSETQYFGPGTRLLVL.

V gene TRBV19 combines with J gene TRBJ2-7; D is undetermined. V was clipped by 3 bases and J by 3 bases, with 3 bases between them. Germline assignment: CDR1 LNHDA and CDR2 SQIVND (reference sequence). CDR3 length equals 11 residues. This CDR3 reads CASSIGYEQYF. For the CDR3, the DNA is TGTGCCAGTAGTATCGGCTACGAGCAGTACTTC.